Sequencing of this T cell receptor (beta chain) was carried out in a study of cytomegalovirus exposure and HLA in healthy donors. Whole-study results and caveats: Among the CMV-associated chains, three were confirmed in vitro as specific for CMV antigens. Reportedly, diagnosis of cytomegalovirus status by the classifier showed high specificity and sensitivity.

On this clone itself: Its cognate antigen is unknown.

PCR employed 60 Vbeta and 13 Jbeta primers. TCRdb's table, derived via immunoSEQ multiplex PCR, lists solely in-frame clones and lacks some. The top ten hold 0.7% to 1% of the sample, which has some 150,000 clones, about 83% seen once. This cohort consisted of healthy bone marrow donors. This sequence originates from a woman in her twenties or thirties in good health and CMV-seronegative. The specimen was PBMCs.

In nucleotides, the CDR3 is TGTGCCTGGAGTGATGGACTAGCGGGACCAGATACGCAGTATTTT. Amino acid sequence: CAWSDGLAGPDTQYF. The chain is built from TRBV30 and TRBJ2-3; TRBD2 matches 12 bases. CDR1 is GTSNPN and CDR2 is SVGIG in the germline V gene (reference sequence). The junction had 3 bases not matched to a gene; V was cut back by 1 base and J by 4 bases. The CDR3 is 15 amino acids.